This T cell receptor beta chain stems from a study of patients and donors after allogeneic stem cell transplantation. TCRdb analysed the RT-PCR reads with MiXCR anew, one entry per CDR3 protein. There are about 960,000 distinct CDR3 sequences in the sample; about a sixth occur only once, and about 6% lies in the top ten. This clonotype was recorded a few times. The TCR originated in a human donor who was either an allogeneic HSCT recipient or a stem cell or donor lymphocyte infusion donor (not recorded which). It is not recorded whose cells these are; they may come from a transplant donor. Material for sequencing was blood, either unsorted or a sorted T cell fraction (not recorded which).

CDR3 nucleotide sequence: TGTGCCAGCATCACGGGAGCTGGGGCCAACGTCCTGACTTTC. Residues: CASITGAGANVLTF. The rearrangement links TRBV2 to TRBJ2-6; a possible D gene is TRBD2 (6 bases). Germline CDR1 reads SNHLY; CDR2 reads FYNNEI. The V end lost 7 bases, the J end lost 2 bases, and 9 bases lay between the germline ends. This CDR3 has 14 residues.